This T cell receptor beta chain was retrieved from a study of T cells in Graves' hyperthyroidism and ophthalmopathy. RNA transcripts provided the source from which TCR beta CDR3 regions were amplified. First-round RT-PCR targeting the TCR CDR3 was performed with the HTBI primer set. Each CDR3 protein is one row after TCRdb ran MiXCR on the multiplex PCR reads. The top ten clones hold about 20% of a sample with more than 350,000 distinct CDR3 sequences, about 14% of them seen once. Germline V CDR1 and CDR2: SGHRS, YFSETQ. The CDR3 sequence is 17 residues long. To note about this clonotype: The junction differs from germline at one of its ends, possibly a read error.

This TCR was recovered from a woman between 25 and 40 years old with Graves' ophthalmopathy. This chain uses TRBV5-1 with TRBJ1-4; a possible D gene is TRBD1 (5 bases). Source material: blood. The CDR3 reads CASSLATVQRGSEKLFF. CDR3 in DNA: TGTGCCAGCAGCTTAGCGACAGTTCAACGTGGTAGTGAAAAACTGTTTTTT. The full variable domain, its missing parts supplied by reference TRBV5-1 and TRBJ1-4, is KAGVTQTPRYLIKTRGQQVTLSCSPISGHRSVSWYQQTPGQGLQFLFEYFSETQRNKGNFPGRFSGRQFSNSRSEMNVSTLELGDSALYLCASSLATVQRGSEKLFFGSGTQLSVL.